Below, 3 T cell receptor beta chains from the same sample are listed, as sequenced in a study of blood T cell repertoires in COVID-19 (TCRdb year 2020). Libraries were built with the immunoSEQ multiplex PCR assay. TCRdb mirrors the immuneACCESS table, restricted to in-frame sequences. Some clones are absent from its copies; in checked studies, under half trace to an unresolved V gene, and the reason for the others is unknown. In this sample the table shows roughly 200,000 clones, roughly 80% of which occur a single time. The top ten constitute approximately 10% of the sample. The sample taken for sequencing was peripheral blood. All receptors come from a woman aged 35 to 49 with COVID-19, enrolled during active disease.

V usage is TRBV6-5 and J usage is TRBJ2-2, with 7 positions matching TRBD2. The germline V gene has CDR1 MNHEY and CDR2 SVGAGI. J gave up 4 bases and V 8 bases, and 10 bases lay outside the gene matches. The CDR3 consists of 15 residues. CDR3 DNA sequence: TGTGCCAGCGGACTAGGTACGTCGTTCACCGGGGAGCTGTTTTTT. Amino acids: CASGLGTSFTGELFF.

The chain carries TRBV7-9 and TRBJ2-3, with 14 nucleotides matching TRBD2. J lost 2 bases, V lost 5 bases, and 6 bases had no gene match. The CDR3 runs to 17 residues. CDR1 and CDR2 from the germline V gene are SEHNR and FQNEAQ (reference sequence). The CDR3 region is CASSGTSGRGPTDTQYF. DNA of the CDR3: TGTGCCAGCAGCGGGACTAGCGGGAGAGGTCCCACAGATACGCAGTATTTT.

The V gene is TRBV19, the J gene TRBJ2-1; a possible D gene is TRBD2 (5 bases). V dropped 3 bases and J dropped 9 bases, with 9 bases sitting between them. Germline values: CDR1 LNHDA, CDR2 SQIVND (reference sequence). The CDR3 contains 12 residues. CDR3 coding DNA: TGTGCCAGTAGTATCTTGGCGGGTGAGCAGTTCTTC. Amino acids: CASSILAGEQFF.